Following are 30 T cell receptor beta chains from one sample sequenced in a study of blood T cell repertoires in COVID-19. The table came from immunoSEQ multiplex PCR; TCRdb's copy has only in-frame clones and leaves some out. The sample holds under 300,000 clones, 80% to 95% seen once. The specimen sequenced was peripheral blood. The origin of the receptors is a man aged 25-40 years with COVID-19, enrolled during active disease.

The chain links TRBV9 to TRBJ2-1; maybe TRBD1 (5 bases). Germline V gene data show CDR1 as SGDLS and CDR2 as YYNGEE. The CDR3 loop spans 18 amino acids. Trimming shortened V by 4 bases and J by 0 bases, and 20 bases separated the two germline ends. DNA of the CDR3: TGTGCCAGCAGCTCTATCCCTCCAGGGATGAGCTCCTACAATGAGCAGTTCTTC. The encoded protein is CASSSIPPGMSSYNEQFF.

The rearrangement uses TRBV18 and TRBJ1-2, with TRBD1 matching over 8 bases. Germline CDR1 and CDR2: KGHSH and LQKENI. With 3 bases clipped from V and 5 bases from J, the junction kept 8 bases outside the gene matches. There are 15 residues in the CDR3. CDR3 protein: CASSPVGTGLYGYTF. The CDR3 bases are TGTGCCAGCTCACCGGTCGGGACAGGATTATATGGCTACACCTTC. Filled out from reference TRBV18 and TRBJ1-2, the complete variable domain reads NAGVMQNPRHLVRRRGQEARLRCSPMKGHSHVYWYRQLPEEGLKFMVYLQKENIIDESGMPKERFSAEFPKEGPSILRIQQVVRGDSAAYFCASSPVGTGLYGYTFGSGTRLTVV.

This clone has ten or more counts. The identical CDR3 is also encoded by other nucleotide sequences in the sample. The chain has TRBV2 and TRBJ2-7; 11 bases fit TRBD2. Losses at the gene ends were 1 base for V and 4 bases for J; bases not matched to a gene: 6. The germline V gene encodes CDR1 SNHLY and CDR2 FYNNEI. This CDR3 has 16 residues. The CDR3 reads CASSEGTSGFSYEQYF. The CDR3, as DNA: TGTGCCAGCAGTGAAGGGACTAGCGGGTTTAGTTACGAGCAGTACTTC.

This chain connects TRBV6-5 to TRBJ2-7; TRBD1 is a possible D gene (5 bases). Trimming cost V 8 bases and J 3 bases, with 14 bases left between them. Germline assignment: CDR1 MNHEY and CDR2 SVGAGI. The CDR3 has 13 residues. This chain's CDR3 is CASGVGVNYEQYF. The CDR3 nucleotides are TGTGCCAGCGGGGTAGGGGTAAACTACGAGCAGTACTTC.

The chain combines TRBV11-2 with TRBJ1-6; D ambiguous. V lost 0 bases to trimming and J lost 7 bases, with 10 bases between them. Germline V CDR1 and CDR2: SGHAT, FQNNGV. This CDR3 contains 15 residues. CDR3 sequence reads: CASSLDLIGNSPLHF. The CDR3 bases are TGTGCCAGCAGCTTAGATTTAATCGGGAATTCACCCCTCCACTTT. Combining the CDR3 with reference TRBV11-2 and TRBJ1-6 gives the whole variable domain EAGVAQSPRYKIIEKRQSVAFWCNPISGHATLYWYQQILGQGPKLLIQFQNNGVVDDSQLPKDRFSAERLKGVDSTLKIQPAKLEDSAVYLCASSLDLIGNSPLHFGNGTRLTVT.

J is TRBJ1-2 and V is TRBV6-5; 7 nucleotides agree with TRBD1. This CDR3 is built from 14 residues. V trimming: 5 bases; J trimming: 2 bases; junction bases outside the gene matches: 5. CDR1 is MNHEY and CDR2 is SVGAGI in the germline V gene. Here the CDR3 reads CASSSRQGNYGYTF. DNA for the CDR3: TGTGCCAGCAGTAGCCGACAGGGCAACTATGGCTACACCTTC.

The table lists this clone with a count of one. The chain links TRBV9 to TRBJ1-3; 9 nucleotides agree with TRBD1. Trimming cost V 4 bases and J 0 bases; bases outside gene matches: 11. The CDR3 covers 18 residues. Germline V gene lookup returns CDR1 SGDLS and CDR2 YYNGEE. DNA for the CDR3: TGTGCCAGCAGCCCCGTTCCGGGACAGGGAAACTCTGGAAACACCATATATTTT. It yields the protein CASSPVPGQGNSGNTIYF.

The chain uses TRBV10-3 and TRBJ2-7; D may be TRBD2 (6 bases). The CDR3 loop spans 17 amino acids. With 4 bases removed from V and 7 bases from J, the gap between germline ends came to 26 bases. Germline CDR1 ENHRY, CDR2 SYGVKD. The CDR3: CAISVEGGIPDYDEQYF. As DNA, the CDR3 is TGTGCCATCAGTGTTGAAGGAGGGATTCCCGACTACGATGAGCAGTACTTC.

V gene TRBV7-2 combines with J gene TRBJ1-5; the D is unclear. Trimming stripped 0 bases from V and 7 bases from J, with 7 bases between. The CDR3 is 13 residues long. The germline V gene has CDR1 SGHTA and CDR2 FQGNSA. In DNA form, the CDR3 reads TGTGCCAGCAGCTTAGCACAATTCCAGCCCCAGCATTTT. Its protein is CASSLAQFQPQHF.

V and J are TRBV19 and TRBJ2-2, with 7 bases that match TRBD2. This CDR3 contains 16 residues. Germline V gene data show CDR1 as LNHDA and CDR2 as SQIVND (reference sequence). V lost 6 bases and J lost 4; bases outside the gene matches: 11. In DNA, the CDR3 is TGTGCCAGTAGCCATTACGGGGGGACGGGCACCGGGGAGCTGTTTTTT. The encoded protein is CASSHYGGTGTGELFF.

A single count supports this clone. The V and J genes are TRBV7-9 and TRBJ2-7; TRBD1 matches 7 bases. CDR1 is SEHNR and CDR2 is FQNEAQ in the germline V gene (reference sequence). V trimming: 5 bases; J trimming: 4 bases; junction bases outside the gene matches: 14. There are 16 residues in the CDR3. The CDR3: CASSAEQGRMSYEQYF. The DNA of the CDR3 is TGTGCCAGCAGCGCGGAACAGGGGCGGATGAGTTACGAGCAGTACTTC.

The chain couples TRBV3-1 (or the pseudogene TRBV3-2) to TRBJ2-3; TRBD2 matches 11 bases. Germline loops: CDR1 LGHDT, CDR2 YNNKEL (reference sequence). J lost 2 bases, V lost 4 bases, and 5 bases had no gene match. The CDR3 is 16 amino acids. Here the CDR3 reads CASSLISGGVTDTQYF. The CDR3 coding sequence is TGTGCCAGCAGCCTGATTAGCGGGGGGGTCACAGATACGCAGTATTTT.

The chain is built from TRBV2 and TRBJ1-1; D is undetermined. This CDR3 contains 16 residues. Germline V gene sequence: CDR1 SNHLY, CDR2 FYNNEI. Between the trimmed V and J ends, which lost 7 bases and 3 bases, there was a span of 21 bases. CDR3 nucleotide sequence: TGTGCCAGCAAGTTGTATTTACTAAATCAAGACACTGAAGCTTTCTTT. Its protein product is CASKLYLLNQDTEAFF.

This chain connects TRBV18 to TRBJ1-5; D is perhaps TRBD1 (5 bases). V lost 0 bases and J 0 bases, leaving 12 bases between the germline ends. Germline-derived CDR1 and CDR2 are KGHSH and LQKENI. The CDR3 is made up of 17 amino acids. CDR3 sequence: CASSPPGGDYSNQPQHF. CDR3 DNA: TGTGCCAGCTCACCACCGGGGGGAGACTATAGCAATCAGCCCCAGCATTTT.

V usage is TRBV6-5 and J usage is TRBJ1-5; tentatively, D is TRBD1 (6 bases). V shed 6 bases and J shed 5 bases, with 14 bases lying between them. The germline CDR1 and CDR2 sequences are MNHEY and SVGAGI. This CDR3 spans 14 amino acids. The CDR3 nucleotides read TGTGCCAGCAGCTCCACAGGGAGAGATCAGCCCCAGCATTTT. This codes for CASSSTGRDQPQHF.

The J gene is TRBJ2-3, the V gene TRBV5-1; possible D gene TRBD2, 5 bases. V lost 6 bases and J 5 bases, leaving 19 bases between the germline ends. Germline CDR1 SGHRS, CDR2 YFSETQ. The CDR3 has 15 residues. As DNA, the CDR3 is TGCGCCAGCACCCCGGGGATTAGGGATGGAGATACGCAGTATTTT. Translating it yields CASTPGIRDGDTQYF.

The CDR3 loop reads CASSYSSGVETQYF. The CDR3 DNA is TGTGCCAGCAGTTACTCGAGTGGTGTGGAGACCCAGTACTTC. The rearrangement joins TRBV6-5 to TRBJ2-5; no firm D call. The V gene lost 0 bases and the J gene lost 5 bases, with 10 bases spanning the gap. The germline V gene encodes CDR1 MNHEY and CDR2 SVGAGI. The CDR3 loop spans 14 amino acids.

The gene calls are TRBV11-2 and TRBJ1-3; 8 nucleotides line up with TRBD1. Germline V gives CDR1 SGHAT, CDR2 FQNNGV. The CDR3 length is 15 residues. With V trimmed by 4 bases and J by 2 bases, 4 bases remained unmatched. CDR3 sequence (DNA): TGTGCCAGCAGCTCGACAGGGGACCCTGGAAACACCATATATTTT. Encoded protein: CASSSTGDPGNTIYF.

Notes on this clone: One end of the junction fails to match germline, which may point to a read error. The chain carries TRBV29-1 and TRBJ2-1; tentatively, D is TRBD1 (6 bases). The germline V gene encodes CDR1 SQVTM and CDR2 ANQGSEA. The CDR3 is made up of 13 amino acids. CDR3 region: CSVEAGVDNEQFF. CDR3 DNA sequence: TGCAGCGTCGAAGCAGGGGTGGACAATGAGCAGTTCTTC.

The chain is built from TRBV10-2 and TRBJ1-2; D is perhaps TRBD1 (5 bases). The V end lost 4 bases, the J end lost 8 bases, and 14 bases lay between the germline ends. The CDR3 length is 13 residues. CDR1 WSHSY and CDR2 SAAADI come from the germline V gene. Here the CDR3 DNA reads TGCGCCAGCAGTGGCGACAGTCGTGGAGGCTACACCTTC. Translated, it gives CASSGDSRGGYTF.

The chain carries TRBV5-1 and TRBJ2-7, with D perhaps TRBD2 (6 bases). Germline values: CDR1 SGHRS, CDR2 YFSETQ. V was shortened by 2 bases and J by 6 bases, with 15 bases between the two germline ends. The CDR3 has 14 residues. CDR3 residues: CASSFPGVGSEQYF. In nucleotides, the CDR3 is TGCGCCAGCAGCTTTCCGGGGGTAGGGTCCGAGCAGTACTTC.

The rearrangement links TRBV6-5 to TRBJ1-3; perhaps TRBD1 as D (6 bases). Between the trimmed V and J ends, which lost 5 bases and 0 bases, there was a span of 11 bases. CDR1 and CDR2 from the germline V gene are MNHEY and SVGAGI. This CDR3 spans 15 amino acids. CDR3: CASSLRGGSGNTIYF. The CDR3 DNA reads as TGTGCCAGCAGTCTGCGAGGGGGCTCTGGAAACACCATATATTTT.

The V gene is TRBV6-5, the J gene TRBJ1-5; 8 bases line up with TRBD1. Trimming took 6 bases from V and 7 from J; bases not matched to a gene: 5. Germline values: CDR1 MNHEY, CDR2 SVGAGI. This CDR3 has 13 residues. The CDR3 here is CASRSGGDQPQHF. The CDR3 coding sequence is TGTGCCAGCAGATCAGGGGGCGACCAGCCCCAGCATTTT.

The V gene is TRBV11-2, the J gene TRBJ2-7; D not certain. Trimming removed 2 bases at V and 3 bases at J, with 5 bases between. Germline V CDR1 and CDR2: SGHAT, FQNNGV. This CDR3 is built from 12 residues. CDR3 in amino acids: CASSLNSYEQYF. The CDR3 region has the DNA TGTGCCAGCAGCTTAAACAGCTACGAGCAGTACTTC.

This sequence joins TRBV5-1 and TRBJ1-1; D call uncertain. Germline CDR1 and CDR2: SGHRS and YFSETQ. The CDR3 loop spans 12 amino acids. Trimming pared 0 bases from V and 6 bases from J, leaving 6 bases between. CDR3 DNA sequence: TGCGCCAGCAGCTTGGATCGGTCTGAAGCTTTCTTT. It translates to CASSLDRSEAFF.

This clone showed up just a few times. V and J are TRBV14 and TRBJ2-3; D is ambiguous. Per the germline V gene, CDR1 is SGHDN and CDR2 is FVKESK. V shed 7 bases and J shed 0 bases, with 11 bases lying between them. CDR3 length: 14 residues. This CDR3 is CASKTSISTDTQYF. CDR3 nucleotides: TGTGCCAGCAAAACGTCTATTAGCACAGATACGCAGTATTTT.

The rearrangement joins TRBV4-1 to TRBJ2-3; 9 positions match TRBD1. V lost 1 base and J lost 3; bases outside the gene matches: 14. Germline V gene data show CDR1 as MGHRA and CDR2 as YSYEKL. The CDR3 spans 19 residues. The CDR3 DNA reads as TGCGCCAGCAGCCAAGTGGGCCTACTGGGACAGGGAGAGACAGATACGCAGTATTTT. Its translation: CASSQVGLLGQGETDTQYF.

The rearrangement joins TRBV19 to TRBJ2-5, with 8 bases that match TRBD1. Germline V gene lookup returns CDR1 LNHDA and CDR2 SQIVND (reference sequence). Germline trimming cut 5 bases from V and 3 bases from J; bases unmatched to any gene: 5. The CDR3 has 14 amino acids. The CDR3 spells CASSPRTGKETQYF. CDR3 DNA sequence: TGTGCCAGTAGTCCCCGGACAGGGAAAGAGACCCAGTACTTC.

V and J are TRBV5-6 and TRBJ1-4; D gene uncertain. The V gene's germline CDR1 is SGHDT and CDR2 YYEEEE. The ends were cut back, 6 bases at V and 3 bases at J, with 9 bases in the middle. The CDR3 covers 13 residues. The CDR3 loop is CASTEGSNEKLFF. The CDR3, as DNA: TGTGCCAGCACGGAGGGCTCTAATGAAAAACTGTTTTTT.

The V call is TRBV6-1, the J call TRBJ2-2; perhaps TRBD1 as D (8 bases). Per the germline V gene, CDR1 is MNHNS and CDR2 is SASEGT. CDR3 size: 15 residues. V was clipped by 2 bases and J by 5 bases, with 12 bases between them. The CDR3 here is CASSETGGDTGELFF. In DNA form, the CDR3 reads TGTGCCAGCAGTGAAACAGGGGGGGATACCGGGGAGCTGTTTTTT.